The 32 T cell receptor beta chains listed next were all sequenced from one sample in a study of spatial heterogeneity in lung cancer. Study outcomes and limitations: For expanded intratumoral alpha and beta TCRs, counts tracked tumor mutation counts.

This sample's time point: sample taken at primary tumor resection. TCRdb analysed the 5' RACE reads with MiXCR anew, one entry per CDR3 protein. The sample yields 9,500 or so distinct CDR3 sequences, around an eighth seen once. No antigen has been identified for these receptors. The specimen comprised lung tumor tissue, sampled at surgery. The receptor source for this set is a male donor with early-stage non-small cell lung cancer.

This clonotype appeared many times. Within a library made for alpha chains, this beta chain is off target, and its count is uninformative. The chain employs TRBV5-1 and TRBJ2-5; 12 nucleotides align to TRBD2. Germline V gene sequence: CDR1 SGHRS, CDR2 YFSETQ. Trimming cost V 4 bases and J 2 bases; bases outside gene matches: 6. The CDR3 has 16 residues. The CDR3 here is CASSRNLAGGQETQYF. The DNA of the CDR3 is TGCGCCAGCAGCCGGAACCTAGCGGGAGGGCAAGAGACCCAGTACTTC. Drawing the rest from reference TRBV5-1 and TRBJ2-5, the complete variable domain is KAGVTQTPRYLIKTRGQQVTLSCSPISGHRSVSWYQQTPGQGLQFLFEYFSETQRNKGNFPGRFSGRQFSNSRSEMNVSTLELGDSALYLCASSRNLAGGQETQYFGPGTRLLVL.

As concerns this clonotype: This beta chain is off target for a library built for alpha chains, so its abundance means little. The rearrangement links TRBV5-1 to TRBJ1-2; 7 bases match TRBD1. CDR3 size: 15 residues. V shed 7 bases and J 1 base; nucleotides not matched to a gene: 10. Per the germline V gene, CDR1 is SGHRS and CDR2 is YFSETQ. The DNA for the CDR3 is TGCGCCAGCCGCAAAACCGGGACAGATAACTATGGCTACACCTTC. Translating it yields CASRKTGTDNYGYTF.

By sample fraction, this clonotype is medium-sized. The library was designed around alpha chains, so this beta chain is a stray read whose abundance carries little weight. V and J are TRBV20-1 and TRBJ1-1; D not certain. The germline V and J ends were trimmed by 4 bases and 1 base, with 4 bases remaining between them. CDR1 and CDR2 (germline): DFQATT, SNEGSKA (reference sequence). The CDR3 extends over 11 amino acids. Here the CDR3 DNA reads TGCAGTGCTATGACGAACACTGAAGCTTTCTTT. This codes for CSAMTNTEAFF.

This clonotype is termed medium-sized. This beta chain is a stray sequence in a library constructed for alpha chains; its clone size is not meaningful. The chain is built from TRBV3-1 and TRBJ1-2; D gene uncertain. Trimming took off 3 bases at V and 5 bases at J, with 10 bases between the two ends. Germline assignment: CDR1 LGHDT and CDR2 YNNKEL (reference sequence). The CDR3 loop spans 13 amino acids. Here the CDR3 reads CASSQRSLYGYTF. For the CDR3, the DNA is TGTGCCAGCAGCCAGCGCAGCTTGTATGGCTACACCTTC.

The sample holds many counts of this clonotype. Being off target in a library aimed at alpha chains, this beta chain has a size of little meaning. The chain recombines TRBV4-2 with TRBJ2-2; no clear D. The CDR3 contains 15 residues. V dropped 0 bases and J dropped 6 bases, with 11 bases sitting between them. Germline V gene data show CDR1 as LGHNA and CDR2 as YNFKEQ. The CDR3 spells CASSQEWSESGELFF. The DNA for the CDR3 is TGTGCCAGCAGCCAAGAGTGGTCGGAGTCCGGGGAGCTGTTTTTT.

By share, this clonotype ranks as medium-sized. A library prepared for alpha chains yielded this beta chain as an off-target read; its size is of little meaning. The genes are TRBV4-2 and TRBJ2-1, with D perhaps being TRBD1 or TRBD2 (5 bases each). CDR1 is LGHNA and CDR2 is YNFKEQ in the germline V gene. With 0 bases removed from V and 9 bases from J, the gap between germline ends came to 15 bases. The CDR3 consists of 15 residues. The CDR3 DNA follows: TGTGCCAGCAGCCAAGAGGACCAACCTGGGGGTGAGCAGTTCTTC. As protein: CASSQEDQPGGEQFF.

This clonotype was seen many times. A library made for alpha chains picked up this beta chain off target, so its size means little. The rearrangement links TRBV20-1 to TRBJ1-2; possible D gene TRBD1, 5 bases. CDR1 and CDR2 from the germline V gene are DFQATT and SNEGSKA (reference sequence). This CDR3 is 15 amino acids long. V was cut by 3 bases and J by 0 bases, with 14 bases left in between. The chain's CDR3 is CSASGQGPPNYGYTF. CDR3 DNA: TGCAGTGCTAGCGGGCAGGGTCCCCCTAACTATGGCTACACCTTC.

By frequency in the sample, this clonotype is medium-sized. Within a library made for alpha chains, this beta chain is off target, and its count is uninformative. J is TRBJ2-1 and V is TRBV6-1; 11 nucleotides align to TRBD2. From germline, CDR1 is MNHNS and CDR2 SASEGT. The V and J ends lost 8 bases and 1 base, in that order; junction bases with no gene match: 7. The CDR3 is 16 amino acids. CDR3 protein: CASHILAGESYNEQFF. The CDR3 nucleotides read TGTGCCAGCCACATACTAGCGGGAGAATCCTACAATGAGCAGTTCTTC.

This clonotype appeared many times. For a library built for alpha chains, this beta chain is a stray read; little rests on its size. The rearrangement uses TRBV7-3 and TRBJ2-1, with a tentative D call TRBD1 (6 bases). The V end lost 4 bases, the J end lost 3 bases, and 13 bases lay between the germline ends. The CDR3 has 15 amino acids. Looked up from germline, CDR1 is SGHTA and CDR2 is FQGTGA. The CDR3 coding sequence is TGTGCCAGCAGCTCCCAGGGGAATAACTACAATGAGCAGTTCTTC. Amino acids: CASSSQGNNYNEQFF.

This clonotype was seen repeatedly, ten times or more. The library was prepared for alpha chains; this beta chain is a stray read, so its frequency means little. The genes are TRBV27 and TRBJ2-3; D is uncertain. Germline assignment: CDR1 MNHEY and CDR2 SMNVEV (reference sequence). V gave up 4 bases and J gave up 4 bases, with 9 bases separating them. The CDR3 runs 13 residues. CDR3 in amino acids: CASSSRGPDTQYF. CDR3 bases: TGTGCCAGCAGTTCCCGCGGTCCAGATACGCAGTATTTT.

This clonotype has just one count. Since it is a stray read in a library aimed at alpha chains, this beta chain has a size that is not meaningful. The J gene is TRBJ1-6, the V gene TRBV27; the D gene is possibly TRBD1 (6 bases). V dropped 6 bases and J dropped 7 bases, with 13 bases sitting between them. The CDR3 sequence is 14 residues long. Germline loops: CDR1 MNHEY, CDR2 SMNVEV (reference sequence). The CDR3 DNA reads TGTGCCAGCAGCCCAGGGGTTGGCAATTCACCCCTCCACTTT. Amino acids: CASSPGVGNSPLHF.

This clonotype is a singleton in its sample. Since it is a stray read in a library aimed at alpha chains, this beta chain has a size that is not meaningful. The rearrangement joins TRBV12-3 or TRBV12-4 to TRBJ2-2; possible D gene TRBD2, 6 bases. Trimming removed 6 bases from V and 2 bases from J, with 13 bases in between. CDR3 length: 15 amino acids. DNA of the CDR3: TGTGCCAGCAGCCCCGGGACTCTTAACACCGGGGAGCTGTTTTTT. Translated, it gives CASSPGTLNTGELFF.

This clonotype occurred many times. Because the library targeted alpha chains, this beta chain is an off-target read whose size means little. V usage is TRBV19 and J usage is TRBJ2-3; D is unclear. Looked up from germline, CDR1 is LNHDA and CDR2 is SQIVND (reference sequence). V lost 3 bases and J lost 2, with 3 bases in between. This CDR3 region has 12 residues. CDR3 region: CASSIDTDTQYF. As DNA, the CDR3 is TGTGCCAGTAGTATTGACACAGATACGCAGTATTTT. The full variable domain, its missing parts supplied by reference TRBV19 and TRBJ2-3, is DGGITQSPKYLFRKEGQNVTLSCEQNLNHDAMYWYRQDPGQGLRLIYYSQIVNDFQKGDIAEGYSVSREKKESFPLTVTSAQKNPTAFYLCASSIDTDTQYFGPGTRLTVL.

This clonotype occurred many times. Little can be read into the size of this beta chain, an off-target read in a library designed for alpha chains. The chain combines TRBV5-1 with TRBJ1-1, with D hard to call. The CDR3 is 14 residues long. From germline, CDR1 is SGHRS and CDR2 YFSETQ. Trimming took off 0 bases at V and 1 base at J, with 7 bases between the two ends. The chain's CDR3 is CASSLGHSNTEAFF. The CDR3 DNA reads as TGCGCCAGCAGCTTGGGACACTCGAACACTGAAGCTTTCTTT. The variable domain in full, completed from reference TRBV5-1 and TRBJ1-1, reads KAGVTQTPRYLIKTRGQQVTLSCSPISGHRSVSWYQQTPGQGLQFLFEYFSETQRNKGNFPGRFSGRQFSNSRSEMNVSTLELGDSALYLCASSLGHSNTEAFFGQGTRLTVV.

As for this clonotype: Since the CDR3 does not end with the conserved phenylalanine or tryptophan, this likely comes from a read error. This beta chain came through as a stray read in a library set up for alpha chains, and its size says little. The chain couples TRBV11-2 to TRBJ2-1; D perhaps matches TRBD2 (5 bases). The V end lost 0 bases, the J end lost 9 bases, and 12 bases lay between the germline ends. The CDR3 totals 14 residues. CDR1 and CDR2 from the germline V gene are SGHAT and FQNNGV. The DNA of the CDR3 is TGTGCCAGCAGCTTAGAAGGGAGAGGGAGTGAGCAGTTCCTC. This translates into CASSLEGRGSEQFL.

This clonotype was picked up many times. This beta chain lies outside the target of a library built for alpha chains; its clone size means little. V usage is TRBV20-1 and J usage is TRBJ2-7; no clear D gene. V lost 0 bases and J lost 6, with 6 bases in between. From germline, CDR1 is DFQATT and CDR2 SNEGSKA (reference sequence). The CDR3 length is 11 residues. The CDR3 here is CSARDGSEQYF. The DNA of the CDR3 is TGCAGTGCTAGAGATGGAAGCGAGCAGTACTTC.

This clonotype appeared many times. This beta chain represents an off-target read in a library built for alpha chains; its size is of limited meaning. The chain has TRBV10-3 and TRBJ1-1; D gene unclear. V lost 7 bases, J lost 2 bases, and 8 bases lay in between. The CDR3 covers 12 residues. Per germline, CDR1 ENHRY and CDR2 SYGVKD. The CDR3: CAITWDNTEAFF. The CDR3 coding sequence is TGTGCCATCACGTGGGATAACACTGAAGCTTTCTTT.

The table lists this clonotype with many counts. Because the library targeted alpha chains, this beta chain is an off-target read whose size means little. The chain uses TRBV27 and TRBJ2-7; 7 bases align to TRBD2. The CDR3 contains 16 residues. The germline gives CDR1 MNHEY, CDR2 SMNVEV (reference sequence). With 11 bases clipped from V and 9 bases from J, the junction kept 25 bases outside the gene matches. The CDR3 loop reads CAGQTNGTSAVAGQYF. As DNA, the CDR3 is TGTGCCGGACAAACAAACGGAACTAGCGCCGTAGCCGGGCAGTACTTC.

This clonotype was seen repeatedly, ten times or more. This beta chain is a stray read from a library made for alpha chains; its abundance is not meaningful. This chain joins TRBV12-3 or TRBV12-4 and TRBJ2-7; D possibly corresponds to TRBD2 (6 bases). V was cut by 5 bases and J by 5 bases, with 13 bases left in between. The CDR3 is 13 residues long. CDR3 amino acids: CASSPSGGHEQYF. The DNA for the CDR3 is TGTGCCAGCAGTCCCTCCGGGGGTCACGAGCAGTACTTC.

For this clonotype: For a library built for alpha chains, this beta chain is a stray read; little rests on its size. The chain recombines TRBV14 with TRBJ2-2; no clear D. Trimming shortened V by 2 bases and J by 1 base, and 8 bases separated the two germline ends. The CDR3 runs to 15 residues. Per the germline V gene, CDR1 is SGHDN and CDR2 is FVKESK. CDR3 DNA sequence: TGTGCCAGCAGCCAACTGGGGATGAACACCGGGGAGCTGTTTTTT. Translated, it gives CASSQLGMNTGELFF. Together with reference TRBV14 and TRBJ2-2, the CDR3 gives the full variable domain: EAGVTQFPSHSVIEKGQTVTLRCDPISGHDNLYWYRRVMGKEIKFLLHFVKESKQDESGMPNNRFLAERTGGTYSTLKVQPAELEDSGVYFCASSQLGMNTGELFFGEGSRLTVL.

On this clonotype itself: The library was designed around alpha chains, so this beta chain is a stray read whose abundance carries little weight. The chain recombines TRBV27 with TRBJ1-5; no definite D call. V was pared by 5 bases and J by 5 bases, with 10 bases between. The germline V gene encodes CDR1 MNHEY and CDR2 SMNVEV (reference sequence). The CDR3 is made up of 13 amino acids. The CDR3 spells CASSQGSHQPQHF. DNA of the CDR3: TGTGCCAGCAGTCAAGGGTCCCATCAGCCCCAGCATTTT.

Concerning this clonotype itself: For a library built for alpha chains, this beta chain is a stray read; little rests on its size. Here the CDR3 DNA reads TGTGCCAGCAGCCCTACCCTGAACACTGAAGCTTTCTTT. Translation gives CASSPTLNTEAFF. The V gene is TRBV3-1, the J gene TRBJ1-1; D is undetermined. Deletions cut 4 bases from V and 0 bases from J, with 6 bases between. Germline V gene data show CDR1 as LGHDT and CDR2 as YNNKEL (reference sequence). The CDR3 is made up of 13 amino acids.

As for this clonotype: This beta chain is an off-target read within a library intended for alpha chains, so its frequency means little. The chain joins TRBV30 to TRBJ1-2, with 8 bases aligning to TRBD1. The CDR3 runs 13 residues. V lost 3 bases and J lost 3; bases outside the gene matches: 3. The germline V gene has CDR1 GTSNPN and CDR2 SVGIG (reference sequence). This chain's CDR3 is CAWSPGGHYGYTF. CDR3 nucleotides: TGTGCCTGGAGCCCAGGGGGCCACTATGGCTACACCTTC.

The table lists this clonotype with a few counts. Because the library targeted alpha chains, this beta chain is an off-target read whose size means little. The V gene is TRBV27, the J gene TRBJ2-3, with D uncertain. This CDR3 is built from 14 residues. The V gene's germline CDR1 is MNHEY and CDR2 SMNVEV (reference sequence). V lost 8 bases and J lost 1, with 13 bases in between. CDR3 in amino acids: CASSEVLGTDTQYF. CDR3 DNA sequence: TGTGCCAGCTCAGAAGTCCTTGGCACAGATACGCAGTATTTT.

This clonotype was counted ten times or more. A library made for alpha chains picked up this beta chain off target, so its size means little. The rearrangement joins TRBV29-1 to TRBJ2-2, with D possibly TRBD1 on 6 matching bases. The V end was cut by 7 bases, the J end by 6 bases, with 21 bases between. Germline V CDR1 and CDR2: SQVTM, ANQGSEA. This CDR3 has 15 residues. CDR3 sequence: CSAEGDIKLSGELFF. The CDR3 bases are TGCAGCGCTGAGGGGGACATTAAGTTATCCGGGGAGCTGTTTTTT.

This clonotype was counted at least ten times. This beta chain is an off-target read within a library intended for alpha chains, so its frequency means little. The CDR3 here is CASSLSGTSGSGEQFF. CDR3 DNA: TGTGCCAGCAGTTTATCAGGGACTAGCGGGAGTGGTGAGCAGTTCTTC. This rearrangement joins TRBV27 to TRBJ2-1; TRBD2 matches at 14 bases. J was trimmed by 9 bases and V by 0 bases; bases with no gene match: 4. The CDR3 runs 16 residues. Germline loops: CDR1 MNHEY, CDR2 SMNVEV (reference sequence).

This clonotype is deemed medium-sized. This beta chain is off target for a library built for alpha chains, so its abundance means little. The rearrangement links TRBV19 to TRBJ2-6; no firm D call. This CDR3 has 17 amino acids. Per the germline V gene, CDR1 is LNHDA and CDR2 is SQIVND (reference sequence). Between the trimmed V and J ends, which lost 6 bases and 0 bases, there was a span of 15 bases. This chain's CDR3 is CASSRKRDTSGANVLTF. CDR3 sequence (DNA): TGTGCCAGTAGCCGAAAAAGGGATACCTCTGGGGCCAACGTCCTGACTTTC.

This clonotype counts as medium-sized. With the library built for alpha chains, this beta chain is off target and its frequency is not meaningful. As DNA, the CDR3 is TGTGCCAGCATTCGGGACGGGATGGGTTATGGTGAGCAGTTCTTC. Translated: CASIRDGMGYGEQFF. The rearrangement uses TRBV27 and TRBJ2-1; the D gene could be TRBD1 or TRBD2 (5 bases each). There are 15 residues in the CDR3. The V and J ends lost 7 bases and 9 bases respectively, with 22 bases between them. The germline gives CDR1 MNHEY, CDR2 SMNVEV (reference sequence).

This clonotype has a count of ten or more. For a library built for alpha chains, this beta chain is a stray read; little rests on its size. V usage is TRBV7-9 and J usage is TRBJ2-2; 7 nucleotides match TRBD1. The CDR3 loop spans 15 amino acids. V shed 5 bases and J 0 bases; nucleotides not matched to a gene: 3. Germline V gives CDR1 SEHNR, CDR2 FQNEAQ (reference sequence). The chain's CDR3 is CASSADRTNTGELFF. The CDR3 nucleotides are TGTGCCAGCAGCGCGGACAGGACGAACACCGGGGAGCTGTTTTTT.

This clonotype showed up many times. Because this beta chain is a stray read in a library intended to capture alpha chains, its abundance should not be given much weight. The V gene is TRBV4-2, the J gene TRBJ2-1; TRBD1 or TRBD2 may be the D gene (5 bases each). Germline assignment: CDR1 LGHNA and CDR2 YNFKEQ. Trimming cost V 1 base and J 9 bases, with 13 bases left between them. This CDR3 has 14 residues. This CDR3 is CASSQVGERSEQFF. As DNA, the CDR3 is TGTGCCAGCAGCCAAGTGGGGGAGCGGAGTGAGCAGTTCTTC.

This clonotype ranks as medium-sized (0.01 to 0.1%). Little can be read into the size of this beta chain, an off-target read in a library designed for alpha chains. The CDR3 coding sequence is TGCAGTGCTAGAGATCCCCTCCTGCGCGGGAGGGACCCCAGTAATGAGCAGTTCTTC. Amino acid sequence: CSARDPLLRGRDPSNEQFF. The chain has TRBV20-1 and TRBJ2-1, with TRBD2 matching 9 bases. The V gene's germline CDR1 is DFQATT and CDR2 SNEGSKA (reference sequence). V lost 0 bases, J lost 7 bases, and 19 bases stayed unmatched. This CDR3 is 19 amino acids long.

This clonotype showed up many times. With the library built for alpha chains, this beta chain is off target and its frequency is not meaningful. The J gene is TRBJ2-1, the V gene TRBV5-1, with 10 bases that match TRBD2. With 7 bases clipped from V and 5 bases from J, the junction kept 9 bases outside the gene matches. Germline V gives CDR1 SGHRS, CDR2 YFSETQ. The CDR3 spans 15 residues. The CDR3 sequence is CASVGLAGVHNEQFF. DNA of the CDR3: TGCGCCAGCGTGGGGCTAGCGGGAGTCCACAATGAGCAGTTCTTC.